This is a list of T cell receptor beta chains from one sample in a study of cytomegalovirus exposure and HLA in healthy donors. TCRdb's copy holds only in-frame clones and misses some; the assay was immunoSEQ multiplex PCR. The data contain tens of thousands of clones, roughly 78% of them singletons. The specimen was PBMCs. The receptor set was obtained from a man aged 25-45 years in good health and CMV-seronegative. CDR3s include the opening cysteine and the closing phenylalanine or tryptophan. A D gene is named only where the DNA matches it firmly. Not all rows give a size; the values are once, few, many and, for expanded clones, a class.

D gene: NA; V gene: TRBV27; clone size: NA; J gene: TRBJ2-3; CDR3 DNA: TGTGCCCCTCAAGGCCGCCGGGAGAATAAAGATACGCAGTATTTT; CDR3 protein: CAPQGRRENKDTQYF
D gene: TRBD1; V gene: TRBV7-9; clone size: NA; J gene: TRBJ2-2; CDR3 DNA: TGTGCCACCAGACCGGACAGGCTCGAGGGCACCGGGGAGCTGTTTTTT; CDR3 protein: CATRPDRLEGTGELFF
D gene: TRBD1; V gene: TRBV11-2; clone size: NA; J gene: TRBJ1-1; CDR3 DNA: TGTGCCAGCAGCCCTGGGACAGTTACGAACACTGAAGCTTTCTTT; CDR3 protein: CASSPGTVTNTEAFF
D gene: NA; V gene: TRBV28; clone size: NA; J gene: TRBJ1-6; CDR3 DNA: TGTGCCAGCAGTCCACTAGATTCACCCCTCCACTTT; CDR3 protein: CASSPLDSPLHF
D gene: NA; V gene: TRBV28; clone size: NA; J gene: TRBJ2-1; CDR3 DNA: TGTGCCAGCAGTCCAAACAATGAGCAGTTCTTC; CDR3 protein: CASSPNNEQFF
D gene: TRBD1; V gene: TRBV4-2; clone size: NA; J gene: TRBJ1-2; CDR3 DNA: TGTGCCAGCAGCCAGACTGGACAGGGGGCTAACTATGGCTACACCTTC; CDR3 protein: CASSQTGQGANYGYTF
D gene: TRBD1; V gene: TRBV6-5; clone size: NA; J gene: TRBJ1-1; CDR3 DNA: TGTGCCAGCAGTTATGATGGGACAGGGAACACTGAAGCTTTCTTT; CDR3 protein: CASSYDGTGNTEAFF
D gene: NA; V gene: TRBV5-1; clone size: NA; J gene: TRBJ1-4; CDR3 DNA: TGCGCCAGCAGCTTGGCAAAGGGGACGGGACTCCTCGCGACTAATGAAAAACTGTTTTTT; CDR3 protein: CASSLAKGTGLLATNEKLFF
D gene: NA; V gene: TRBV2; clone size: NA; J gene: TRBJ1-1; CDR3 DNA: TGTGCCAGCAGTGAGGGGGGGCCCGCTTTCTTT; CDR3 protein: CASSEGGPAFF
D gene: TRBD1; V gene: TRBV10-3; clone size: NA; J gene: TRBJ1-1; CDR3 DNA: TGTGCCATCAGTGCTCCGGGACAGGGGTTTTCAATGAACACTGAAGCTTTCTTT; CDR3 protein: CAISAPGQGFSMNTEAFF
D gene: NA; V gene: TRBV7-2; clone size: NA; J gene: TRBJ2-6; CDR3 DNA: TGTGCCAGCAGCTCGACAGGGGCCAACGTCCTGACTTTC; CDR3 protein: CASSSTGANVLTF
D gene: TRBD1; V gene: TRBV5-4; clone size: NA; J gene: TRBJ1-1; CDR3 DNA: TGTGCCAGCAGCGACGCCGGGACAGGGAACACTGAAGCTTTCTTT; CDR3 protein: CASSDAGTGNTEAFF
D gene: TRBD1; V gene: TRBV25-1; clone size: NA; J gene: TRBJ2-7; CDR3 DNA: TGTGCCAGCAGGGGACCTAGGACAGGGGTGGCGGCCTACGAGCAGTACTTC; CDR3 protein: CASRGPRTGVAAYEQYF
D gene: TRBD2; V gene: TRBV4-1; clone size: NA; J gene: TRBJ2-1; CDR3 DNA: TGCGCCAGCAGCCCCGGGACTACGCGCCTCGATGAGCAGTTCTTC; CDR3 protein: CASSPGTTRLDEQFF
D gene: TRBD1; V gene: TRBV6-6; clone size: NA; J gene: TRBJ2-7; CDR3 DNA: TGTGCCAGCAGTTACTCCGGGACAGCCTACGAGCAGTACTTC; CDR3 protein: CASSYSGTAYEQYF
D gene: NA; V gene: TRBV7-8; clone size: NA; J gene: TRBJ1-5; CDR3 DNA: TGTGCCAGCAGCTTAGGGGCCGCGATTCAGCCCCAGCATTTT; CDR3 protein: CASSLGAAIQPQHF
D gene: NA; V gene: TRBV10-2; clone size: NA; J gene: TRBJ1-1; CDR3 DNA: TGCGCCAGCAGTTTCGGGGGGAACACTGAAGCTTTCTTT; CDR3 protein: CASSFGGNTEAFF
D gene: TRBD2; V gene: TRBV18; clone size: few; J gene: TRBJ2-5; CDR3 DNA: TGTGCCAGCTCATCCCTAGCGGGGCAGCAGGAGACCCAGTACTTC; CDR3 protein: CASSSLAGQQETQYF
D gene: TRBD2; V gene: TRBV6-1; clone size: NA; J gene: TRBJ2-5; CDR3 DNA: TGTGCCAGCAGCTACGGGGGGGCTCCCCAAGAGACCCAGTACTTC; CDR3 protein: CASSYGGAPQETQYF
D gene: NA; V gene: TRBV7-2; clone size: NA; J gene: TRBJ1-3; CDR3 DNA: TGTGCCAGCAGACCCCGGCCAGGCTTCTCTGGAAACACCATATATTTT; CDR3 protein: CASRPRPGFSGNTIYF
D gene: TRBD1; V gene: TRBV11-2; clone size: NA; J gene: TRBJ2-7; CDR3 DNA: TGTGCCAGCAGTCCAAGCCCGCAGGGGGTGAGGAACGAGCAGTACTTC; CDR3 protein: CASSPSPQGVRNEQYF
D gene: NA; V gene: TRBV28; clone size: NA; J gene: TRBJ2-4; CDR3 DNA: TGTGCCAGCAGTGCCCAACAGGCTTTAGCCAAAAACATTCAGTACTTC; CDR3 protein: CASSAQQALAKNIQYF
D gene: NA; V gene: TRBV7-2; clone size: NA; J gene: TRBJ2-3; CDR3 DNA: TGTGCCAGCAGCTTAGATGGGGGCCCGGGAGATACGCAGTATTTT; CDR3 protein: CASSLDGGPGDTQYF
D gene: NA; V gene: TRBV2; clone size: NA; J gene: TRBJ1-6; CDR3 DNA: TGTGCCAGCAAAACAGAGGGACAATCACCCCTCCACTTT; CDR3 protein: CASKTEGQSPLHF
D gene: TRBD1; V gene: TRBV5-1; clone size: NA; J gene: TRBJ1-1; CDR3 DNA: TGCGCCAGCAGCTTGGCGGACAGGGACAACACTGAAGCTTTCTTT; CDR3 protein: CASSLADRDNTEAFF
D gene: TRBD2; V gene: TRBV4-2; clone size: NA; J gene: TRBJ2-2; CDR3 DNA: TGTGCCAGCAGCCAAGATGGGGGGGGTTCGAACACCGGGGAGCTGTTTTTT; CDR3 protein: CASSQDGGGSNTGELFF
D gene: NA; V gene: TRBV4-1; clone size: NA; J gene: TRBJ2-3; CDR3 DNA: TGCGCCAGCAGCCAAGATAACGCAGGTTCGGGGGCAGATACGCAGTATTTT; CDR3 protein: CASSQDNAGSGADTQYF
D gene: NA; V gene: TRBV11-2; clone size: NA; J gene: TRBJ2-5; CDR3 DNA: TGTGCCAGCAGCTTAGGTGGGCTATCGGAAGAGACCCAGTACTTC; CDR3 protein: CASSLGGLSEETQYF
D gene: NA; V gene: TRBV7-2; clone size: NA; J gene: TRBJ1-2; CDR3 DNA: TGTGCCAGCAGCTTAGCCGCTAACTATGGCTACACCTTC; CDR3 protein: CASSLAANYGYTF
D gene: NA; V gene: TRBV2; clone size: NA; J gene: TRBJ2-7; CDR3 DNA: TGTGCCAGCAGAGCATTCATCGCCTCCTACGAGCAGTACTTC; CDR3 protein: CASRAFIASYEQYF
D gene: TRBD1; V gene: TRBV30; clone size: NA; J gene: TRBJ2-5; CDR3 DNA: TGTGCCTGGACAGGGGGAGAGACCCAGTACTTC; CDR3 protein: CAWTGGETQYF
D gene: NA; V gene: TRBV5-5; clone size: NA; J gene: TRBJ1-1; CDR3 DNA: TGTGCCAGCAGCGCGATACAGGGCACTGAAGCTTTCTTT; CDR3 protein: CASSAIQGTEAFF
D gene: NA; V gene: TRBV15; clone size: NA; J gene: TRBJ2-1; CDR3 DNA: TGTGCCACCAGCACCATCGCGGGGCTATTCTACAATGAGCAGTTCTTC; CDR3 protein: CATSTIAGLFYNEQFF
D gene: TRBD1; V gene: TRBV29-1; clone size: NA; J gene: TRBJ1-2; CDR3 DNA: TGCAGCGTCGGAACCCCGAGGACAGGGGGTTCCTATGGCTACACCTTC; CDR3 protein: CSVGTPRTGGSYGYTF
D gene: NA; V gene: TRBV6-1; clone size: NA; J gene: TRBJ2-5; CDR3 DNA: TGTGCCAGCGGGACTGGGGAGACCCAGTACTTC; CDR3 protein: CASGTGETQYF
D gene: NA; V gene: TRBV25-1; clone size: NA; J gene: TRBJ2-3; CDR3 DNA: TGTGCCAGCAGTGAACCCGCAGATACGCAGTATTTT; CDR3 protein: CASSEPADTQYF
D gene: NA; V gene: TRBV6-1; clone size: medium-sized; J gene: TRBJ2-7; CDR3 DNA: TGTGCCAGCAGTGGCCTGAGGGGGGACAGCGACGAGCAGTACTTC; CDR3 protein: CASSGLRGDSDEQYF
D gene: TRBD2; V gene: TRBV6-4; clone size: few; J gene: TRBJ2-1; CDR3 DNA: TGTGCCAGCAGCGAGCGGGAGGGCTCCTACAATGAGCAGTTCTTC; CDR3 protein: CASSEREGSYNEQFF
D gene: TRBD2; V gene: TRBV5-1; clone size: NA; J gene: TRBJ2-1; CDR3 DNA: TGCGCCAGCAGCGCTAGCGGGGGGATGAATGAGCAGTTCTTC; CDR3 protein: CASSASGGMNEQFF
D gene: NA; V gene: TRBV5-4; clone size: NA; J gene: TRBJ2-7; CDR3 DNA: TGTGCCAGCAGCTTGGACAGCCCCTACGAGCAGTACTTC; CDR3 protein: CASSLDSPYEQYF
D gene: NA; V gene: TRBV4-2; clone size: NA; J gene: TRBJ2-4; CDR3 DNA: TGTGCCAGCAGCCAAGATTTGATGGAGCGCGGAAACATTCAGTACTTC; CDR3 protein: CASSQDLMERGNIQYF
D gene: NA; V gene: TRBV5-1; clone size: once; J gene: TRBJ2-5; CDR3 DNA: TGCGCCAGCAGCTCGAACAGGGGCGGGGAGGAGACCCAGTACTTC; CDR3 protein: CASSSNRGGEETQYF
D gene: NA; V gene: TRBV4-2; clone size: NA; J gene: TRBJ1-3; CDR3 DNA: TGTGCCAGCAGCCAAGAGGCGGCCGGGGTGGCTGGAAACACCATATATTTT; CDR3 protein: CASSQEAAGVAGNTIYF
D gene: NA; V gene: TRBV9; clone size: NA; J gene: TRBJ1-1; CDR3 DNA: TGTGCCAGCAGCGTAGTAACACCGAACACTGAAGCTTTCTTT; CDR3 protein: CASSVVTPNTEAFF
D gene: TRBD1; V gene: TRBV2; clone size: once; J gene: TRBJ1-4; CDR3 DNA: TGTGCCAGCAGGGACAGGGGTCCCTCGGATGAAAAACTGTTTTTT; CDR3 protein: CASRDRGPSDEKLFF
D gene: TRBD1; V gene: TRBV25-1; clone size: few; J gene: TRBJ2-7; CDR3 DNA: TGTGCCAGCAGTGGTAACCGGGACAGTTCCTACGAGCAGTACTTC; CDR3 protein: CASSGNRDSSYEQYF
D gene: NA; V gene: TRBV6-5; clone size: once; J gene: TRBJ1-1; CDR3 DNA: TGTGCCAGCAGTTACACCGGGGGTTGGACGAACACTGAAGCTTTCTTT; CDR3 protein: CASSYTGGWTNTEAFF
D gene: NA; V gene: TRBV5-6; clone size: NA; J gene: TRBJ1-2; CDR3 DNA: TGTGCCAGCAGCTTGGACCGGTCCTATGGCTACACCTTC; CDR3 protein: CASSLDRSYGYTF
D gene: TRBD1; V gene: TRBV9; clone size: NA; J gene: TRBJ1-4; CDR3 DNA: TGTGCCAGCAGCGTAGACAGGGGGCAAAACGAAAAACTGTTTTTT; CDR3 protein: CASSVDRGQNEKLFF
D gene: NA; V gene: TRBV4-1; clone size: NA; J gene: TRBJ2-1; CDR3 DNA: TGCGCCAGCAGCCAAGATTACTACAATGAGCAGTTCTTC; CDR3 protein: CASSQDYYNEQFF
D gene: NA; V gene: TRBV7-2; clone size: NA; J gene: TRBJ2-3; CDR3 DNA: TGTGCCAGCAGCTTAGACAGGATGTCAGATACGCAGTATTTT; CDR3 protein: CASSLDRMSDTQYF
D gene: NA; V gene: TRBV4-3; clone size: NA; J gene: TRBJ1-2; CDR3 DNA: TGCGCCAGCAGCCAAGGGACACACTCTAACTATGGCTACACCTTC; CDR3 protein: CASSQGTHSNYGYTF
D gene: TRBD2; V gene: TRBV5-6; clone size: NA; J gene: TRBJ2-1; CDR3 DNA: TGTGCCAGCAGCCTGGGACTAGCGGTGTTCTTC; CDR3 protein: CASSLGLAVFF
D gene: NA; V gene: TRBV5-1; clone size: NA; J gene: TRBJ2-1; CDR3 DNA: TGCGCCAGCAGCTTGAATCGCGGGGTCAACAATGAGCAGTTCTTC; CDR3 protein: CASSLNRGVNNEQFF
D gene: TRBD1; V gene: TRBV5-1; clone size: NA; J gene: TRBJ1-1; CDR3 DNA: TGCGCCAGCAGCTCCGGACAGGGTACGGGGAGCTCTGAAGCTTTCTTT; CDR3 protein: CASSSGQGTGSSEAFF
D gene: NA; V gene: TRBV27; clone size: once; J gene: TRBJ1-6; CDR3 DNA: TGTGCCAGCACCTCGACAGGTTCCAATTCACCCCTCCACTTT; CDR3 protein: CASTSTGSNSPLHF